The clone carrying this T cell receptor (beta chain) has at least ten counts. Uncontrolled infections, other autoimmune diseases, pregnancy or lactation led to exclusion of patients. The V end was cut by 0 bases, the J end by 5 bases, with 11 bases between. Germline V lookup: CDR1 PRHDT, CDR2 FYEKMQ (reference sequence). The CDR3 has 15 residues. These data are taken from a study of T cells in Graves' hyperthyroidism and ophthalmopathy. Amplification of TCR beta CDR3 regions used RNA as the template. Primed by the HTBI set, a first-round RT-PCR was run on the TCR CDR3. A single record per CDR3 protein comes from TCRdb applying MiXCR to the multiplex PCR reads. The table shows 300,000 to 450,000 distinct CDR3 sequences, with about 15% occurring only once.

Sequencing was performed on blood. The chain links TRBV13 to TRBJ2-1; perhaps TRBD2 as D (6 bases). The TCR was taken from a woman aged 18-30 years with Graves' hyperthyroidism that later progressed to Graves' ophthalmopathy. The CDR3 DNA reads as TGTGCCAGCAGCTTAGGCTCGGGAGCCAACAATGAGCAGTTCTTC. It encodes CASSLGSGANNEQFF.